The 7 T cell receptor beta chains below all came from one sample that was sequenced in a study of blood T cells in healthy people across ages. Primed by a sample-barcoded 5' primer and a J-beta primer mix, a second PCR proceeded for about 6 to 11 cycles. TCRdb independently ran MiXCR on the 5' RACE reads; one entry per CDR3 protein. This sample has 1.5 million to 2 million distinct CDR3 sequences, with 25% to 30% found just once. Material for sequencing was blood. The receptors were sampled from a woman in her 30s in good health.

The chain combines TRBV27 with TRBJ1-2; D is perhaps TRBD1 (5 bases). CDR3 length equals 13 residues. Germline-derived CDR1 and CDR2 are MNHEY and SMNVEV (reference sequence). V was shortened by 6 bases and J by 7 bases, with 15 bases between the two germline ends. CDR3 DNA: TGTGCCAGCAGCCTACTGGGGACGGTTGGCTACACCTTC. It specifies CASSLLGTVGYTF.

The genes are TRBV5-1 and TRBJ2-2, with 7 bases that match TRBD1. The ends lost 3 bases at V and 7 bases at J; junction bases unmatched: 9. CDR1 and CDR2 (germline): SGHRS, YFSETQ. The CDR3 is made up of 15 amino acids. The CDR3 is CASSYTGEKGGELFF. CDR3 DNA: TGCGCCAGCAGCTACACAGGGGAAAAGGGCGGGGAGCTGTTTTTT.

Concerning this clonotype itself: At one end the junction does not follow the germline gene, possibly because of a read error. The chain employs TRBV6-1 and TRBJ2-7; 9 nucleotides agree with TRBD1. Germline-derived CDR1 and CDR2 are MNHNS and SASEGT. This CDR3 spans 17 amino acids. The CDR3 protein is CASSRFISGQGPNERYF. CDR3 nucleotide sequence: TGTGCCAGCAGCAGATTTATTTCGGGACAGGGCCCCAACGAGCGGTACTTC.

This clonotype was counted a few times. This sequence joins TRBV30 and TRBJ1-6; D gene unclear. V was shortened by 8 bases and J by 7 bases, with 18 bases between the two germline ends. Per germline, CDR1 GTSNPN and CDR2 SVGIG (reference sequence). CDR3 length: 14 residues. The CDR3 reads CAPNGKGGNSPLHF. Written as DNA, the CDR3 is TGTGCCCCAAATGGGAAAGGTGGCAATTCACCCCTCCACTTT. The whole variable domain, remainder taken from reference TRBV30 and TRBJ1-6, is SQTIHQWPATLVQPVGSPLSLECTVEGTSNPNLYWYRQAAGRGLQLLFYSVGIGQISSEVPQNLSASRPQDRQFILSSKKLLLSDSGFYLCAPNGKGGNSPLHFGNGTRLTVT.

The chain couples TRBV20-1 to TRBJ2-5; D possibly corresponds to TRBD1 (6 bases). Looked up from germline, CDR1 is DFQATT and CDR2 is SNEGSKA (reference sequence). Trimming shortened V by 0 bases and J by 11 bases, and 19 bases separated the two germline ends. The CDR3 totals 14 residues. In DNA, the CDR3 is TGCAGTGCTAGAGATCTACAGGGCCTCTCTGAGCAGTACTTC. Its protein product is CSARDLQGLSEQYF.

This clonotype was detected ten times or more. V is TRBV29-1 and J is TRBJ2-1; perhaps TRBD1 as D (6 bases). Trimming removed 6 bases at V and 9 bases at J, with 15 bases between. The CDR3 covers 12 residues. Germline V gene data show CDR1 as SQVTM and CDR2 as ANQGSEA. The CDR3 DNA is TGCAGCGTCTTCAGGGGTCTGAGTGAGCAGTTCTTC. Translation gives CSVFRGLSEQFF.

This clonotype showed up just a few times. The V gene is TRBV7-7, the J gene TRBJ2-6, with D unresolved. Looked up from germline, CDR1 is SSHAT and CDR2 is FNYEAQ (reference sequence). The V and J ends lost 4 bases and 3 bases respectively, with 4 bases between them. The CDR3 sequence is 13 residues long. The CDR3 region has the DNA TGTGCCAGCAGCTCCGGTGGGGCCAACGTCCTGACTTTC. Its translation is CASSSGGANVLTF.